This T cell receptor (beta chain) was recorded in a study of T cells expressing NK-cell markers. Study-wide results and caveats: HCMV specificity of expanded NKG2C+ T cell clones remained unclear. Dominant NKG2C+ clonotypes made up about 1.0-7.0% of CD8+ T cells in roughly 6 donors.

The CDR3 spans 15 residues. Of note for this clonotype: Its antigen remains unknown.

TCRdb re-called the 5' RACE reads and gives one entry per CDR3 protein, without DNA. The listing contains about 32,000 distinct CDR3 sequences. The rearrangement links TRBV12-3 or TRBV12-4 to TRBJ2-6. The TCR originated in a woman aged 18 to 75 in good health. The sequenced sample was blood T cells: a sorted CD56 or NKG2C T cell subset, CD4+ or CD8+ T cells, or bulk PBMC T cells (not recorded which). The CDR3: CASSATGSGANVLTF.